This TCR beta chain was recorded in a study of identical twins. Regarding the study as a whole: A partial confounding effect on zero-insertion analyses could come from invariant MAIT and iNKT cells. Recombination models fit unrelated individuals' TCR alpha sharing but underestimated twins'. Insertion counts were lower in abundant cord blood beta clonotypes, a trend that memory repertoires did not show.

MiXCR, run by TCRdb on the 5' RACE reads, gives a single entry per CDR3 protein. The sample has about 240,000 distinct CDR3 sequences, approximately 10% seen once. The CDR3 has 15 amino acids. CDR1 is LNHNV and CDR2 is YYDKDF in the germline V gene (reference sequence). The V gene lost 3 bases and the J gene lost 0 bases, with 10 bases spanning the gap. Ten or more counts support this clonotype. The antigen is undetermined. This clonotype was obtained from a man in his fifties in good health. This chain connects TRBV15 to TRBJ2-3; D unresolved. Material: memory T cells sorted from blood. The CDR3, as DNA: TGTGCCACCAGCAGTAACAGCTATAGCACAGATACGCAGTATTTT. Translated, it gives CATSSNSYSTDTQYF.